The entry below describes one T cell receptor beta chain. This sample is drawn from a study of blood T cells in healthy people across ages. Study as a whole: Template switching recovered approximately one barcoded beta molecule for every two T cells.

Total RNA, at least 6 micrograms per sample, came from PBMCs. The germline V gene has CDR1 LGHDT and CDR2 YNNKEL (reference sequence). With 4 bases removed from V and 7 bases from J, the gap between germline ends came to 11 bases. This CDR3 has 13 residues. Combining a sample-barcoded 5' primer with a J-beta primer mix, a second PCR ran for roughly 7 to 12 cycles. Carrying 12 random nucleotides, a template-switch adaptor labeled each individual cDNA molecule. TCRdb reprocessed the 5' RACE reads via MiXCR and lists one record per CDR3 protein. In the table there are hundreds of thousands of distinct CDR3 sequences, around 48% of which are singletons.

This receptor was identified in a woman aged 60-70 years in good health. J is TRBJ2-4 and V is TRBV3-1, with D unresolved. Sequencing was carried out using blood. For the CDR3, the DNA is TGTGCCAGCAGCCTCCCGGGCAGGAACATTCAGTACTTC. It is translated as CASSLPGRNIQYF.